This TCR beta chain was profiled in a study of OX40 agonist ivuxolimab in advanced cancers. General study results and limits: Among patients with partial responses at 0.1-3.0 mg/kg, clonal expansion was among the lowest.

Points on this clone: The antigen is undetermined.

This CDR3 comprises 14 residues. Looked up from germline, CDR1 is MNHNY and CDR2 is SVGAGI (reference sequence). Trimming shortened V by 6 bases and J by 4 bases, and 15 bases separated the two germline ends. Repertoires were generated with immunoSEQ multiplex PCR, while TCRdb's copy carries only in-frame clones and drops some. This table holds under 80,000 clones, 70% to 90% found once. This TCR came from an adult with an advanced solid tumor such as melanoma, head and neck, liver or kidney cancer. The sample consisted of CD4+ or CD8+ T cells sorted from blood, taken in a trial of the OX40 agonist ivuxolimab. The chain employs TRBV6-6 and TRBJ1-1, with D perhaps TRBD1 (6 bases). The CDR3 DNA follows: TGTGCCAGCAGCCGGGGGACATCGGGCACTGAAGCTTTCTTT. Its protein product is CASSRGTSGTEAFF.